Each of the 25 T cell receptor beta chains below was sequenced from the same sample in a study of type 1 regulatory T cells. Regarding the study as a whole: Type 1 regulatory T cells had a more restricted TCR repertoire than non-type 1 regulatory T cells.

These receptors have no known antigen. MiXCR, run by TCRdb on the reads, gives a single entry per CDR3 protein. Here the sample spans under 75,000 distinct CDR3 sequences, roughly 20% being singletons. Material for sequencing was cultured type 1 regulatory T (Tr1) cells, either the whole culture or a sorted fraction (not recorded which). The receptors were sampled from a human donor in good health.

This clonotype occurred a few times. The chain employs TRBV5-5 and TRBJ1-1; D gene uncertain. V lost 9 bases, J lost 1 base, and 13 bases lay in between. The CDR3 is 13 residues long. Per the germline V gene, CDR1 is SGHKS and CDR2 is YYEKEE (reference sequence). CDR3 protein: CATTRTWNTEAFF. CDR3 coding DNA: TGTGCCACCACTCGGACTTGGAACACTGAAGCTTTCTTT.

This clonotype has more than one count but fewer than ten. The chain joins TRBV20-1 to TRBJ2-5; D remains unclear. This CDR3 has 12 amino acids. Germline-derived CDR1 and CDR2 are DFQATT and SNEGSKA (reference sequence). V lost 3 bases and J 3 bases, leaving 8 bases between the germline ends. The CDR3 DNA is TGCAGTGCTAGTGGCTGGAAAGAGACCCAGTACTTC. It is translated as CSASGWKETQYF.

V usage is TRBV25-1 and J usage is TRBJ2-5; D might be TRBD2 (6 bases). The CDR3 is 14 residues long. Germline-derived CDR1 and CDR2 are MGHDK and SYGVNS. V was cut by 5 bases and J by 4 bases, with 14 bases left in between. CDR3 sequence: CASSPPGLGETQYF. The CDR3 DNA follows: TGTGCCAGCAGTCCCCCGGGACTGGGAGAGACCCAGTACTTC.

The J gene is TRBJ2-2, the V gene TRBV5-5; 8 positions agree with TRBD1. CDR3 length: 15 amino acids. V shed 2 bases and J 5 bases; nucleotides not matched to a gene: 5. Germline V lookup: CDR1 SGHKS, CDR2 YYEKEE (reference sequence). The CDR3 DNA sequence: TGTGCCAGCAGCTTCGGACAGGGAGGAACCGGGGAGCTGTTTTTT. This gives the protein CASSFGQGGTGELFF.

This clonotype was picked up a small number of times. The V and J genes are TRBV6-5 and TRBJ2-7; unclear D gene. V was clipped by 0 bases and J by 1 base, with 13 bases between them. Germline CDR1 and CDR2: MNHEY and SVGAGI. CDR3 length equals 16 residues. CDR3: CASSYSNSILSYEQYF. The CDR3 DNA reads as TGTGCCAGCAGTTACTCGAACAGTATCCTGTCCTACGAGCAGTACTTC.

The chain employs TRBV6-2 or TRBV6-3 and TRBJ2-7; tentatively, D is TRBD2 (6 bases). V shed 0 bases and J shed 1 base, with 19 bases lying between them. This CDR3 region has 18 residues. Per germline, CDR1 MNHEY and CDR2 SVGEGT. CDR3 sequence (DNA): TGTGCCAGCAGTTACTCCCCGATACGCCGGGACTCGTCCTACGAGCAGTACTTC. This sequence encodes CASSYSPIRRDSSYEQYF.

The chain carries TRBV9 and TRBJ2-5; TRBD2 matches at 9 bases. Germline lookup yields CDR1 SGDLS and CDR2 YYNGEE. The CDR3 has 15 residues. J was trimmed by 2 bases and V by 2 bases; bases with no gene match: 4. Here the CDR3 DNA reads TGTGCCAGCAGCGTTAGCGGGAGAGTACAAGAGACCCAGTACTTC. Its protein is CASSVSGRVQETQYF.

V usage is TRBV12-3 or TRBV12-4 and J usage is TRBJ2-1, with D possibly called TRBD1 or TRBD2 (5 bases each). V gave up 6 bases and J gave up 7 bases, with 19 bases separating them. CDR3 length equals 15 residues. The CDR3 reads CASRAGTSPGNEQFF. The CDR3 DNA follows: TGTGCCAGCAGAGCTGGGACCTCGCCTGGTAATGAGCAGTTCTTC.

This clonotype was recorded a few times. This chain joins TRBV7-8 and TRBJ2-1; maybe TRBD2 (6 bases). CDR3 size: 15 residues. Trimming stripped 7 bases from V and 4 bases from J, with 17 bases between. CDR1 is SGHVS and CDR2 is FQNEAQ in the germline V gene. The CDR3 DNA is TGTGCCAGCACCACCGTCGGGGGAATATACAATGAGCAGTTCTTC. Translating gives CASTTVGGIYNEQFF. The variable domain in full, with the rest retrieved from reference TRBV7-8 and TRBJ2-1, is GAGVSQSPRYKVAKRGQDVALRCDPISGHVSLFWYQQALGQGPEFLTYFQNEAQLDKSGLPSDRFFAERPEGSVSTLKIQRTQQEDSAVYLCASTTVGGIYNEQFFGPGTRLTVL.

This clonotype was picked up many times. The rearrangement links TRBV7-3 to TRBJ2-1; the D gene is possibly TRBD1 (6 bases). Germline V gene sequence: CDR1 SGHTA, CDR2 FQGTGA. This CDR3 is 15 amino acids long. The V end lost 6 bases, the J end lost 9 bases, and 21 bases lay between the germline ends. CDR3 region: CASSPQGQRTSEQFF. The DNA for the CDR3 is TGTGCCAGCAGTCCCCAGGGACAAAGAACGAGTGAGCAGTTCTTC. Full variable domain (missing parts from reference TRBV7-3 and TRBJ2-1): GAGVSQTPSNKVTEKGKYVELRCDPISGHTALYWYRQSLGQGPEFLIYFQGTGAADDSGLPNDRFFAVRPEGSVSTLKIQRTERGDSAVYLCASSPQGQRTSEQFFGPGTRLTVL.

The chain is built from TRBV27 and TRBJ2-7; TRBD2 aligns across 9 bases. The V gene end was trimmed by 4 bases and the J gene end by 3 bases; junction bases not matched to a gene: 7. The CDR3 spans 15 residues. Germline V lookup: CDR1 MNHEY, CDR2 SMNVEV (reference sequence). CDR3 in amino acids: CASSSGLAPIYEQYF. The CDR3 coding sequence is TGTGCCAGCAGTTCAGGACTAGCGCCTATCTACGAGCAGTACTTC.

There are a few counts of this clonotype. The chain joins TRBV12-3 or TRBV12-4 to TRBJ2-6; possibly TRBD1 for D (6 bases). The CDR3 sequence is 14 residues long. The V end lost 5 bases, the J end lost 4 bases, and 9 bases lay between the germline ends. The CDR3: CASSTGSGANVLTF. The DNA of the CDR3 is TGTGCCAGCAGTACAGGGTCGGGGGCCAACGTCCTGACTTTC.

The gene calls are TRBV24-1 and TRBJ2-1; no definite D call. CDR3 length equals 16 residues. V gave up 1 base and J gave up 1 base, with 10 bases separating them. Germline values: CDR1 KGHDR, CDR2 SFDVKD. The CDR3 is CATSDFPAASYNEQFF. The DNA for the CDR3 is TGTGCCACCAGTGATTTTCCGGCGGCTTCCTACAATGAGCAGTTCTTC.

The rearrangement joins TRBV9 to TRBJ2-5, with D hard to call. CDR3 length: 16 residues. Germline CDR1 and CDR2: SGDLS and YYNGEE. V was shortened by 2 bases and J by 5 bases, with 19 bases between the two germline ends. The CDR3 sequence: CASSVGGRISGETQYF. For the CDR3, the DNA is TGTGCCAGCAGCGTTGGTGGGCGTATTTCCGGTGAGACCCAGTACTTC.

This clonotype was detected many times. This sequence joins TRBV5-1 and TRBJ2-7; 12 positions match TRBD2. The CDR3 consists of 17 residues. CDR1 and CDR2 from the germline V gene are SGHRS and YFSETQ. Trimming cost V 0 bases and J 4 bases; bases outside gene matches: 8. As DNA, the CDR3 is TGCGCCAGCAGCTTGGATCTAGCGGGAGGGCCAGGATACGAGCAGTACTTC. The encoded protein is CASSLDLAGGPGYEQYF.

This clonotype was counted between two and nine times. In DNA form, the CDR3 reads TGTGCCACCAGCAGGAGGTCAACCGGGGAGCTGTTTTTT. As protein: CATSRRSTGELFF. V and J are TRBV15 and TRBJ2-2; D is ambiguous. There are 13 residues in the CDR3. Trimming took 3 bases from V and 5 from J, leaving 7 bases between them. Germline V gives CDR1 LNHNV, CDR2 YYDKDF (reference sequence).

The DNA of the CDR3 is TGCAGCGTTGATGTGGGGGGGCTCGGAGAGACCCAGTACTTC. Translation gives CSVDVGGLGETQYF. The chain has TRBV29-1 and TRBJ2-5; maybe TRBD2 (7 bases). The CDR3 covers 14 residues. V was clipped by 3 bases and J by 4 bases, with 15 bases between them. Germline V gene sequence: CDR1 SQVTM, CDR2 ANQGSEA.

This clonotype came up a few times. The V call is TRBV12-3 or TRBV12-4, the J call TRBJ2-1; 7 bases agree with TRBD2. Unmatched junction bases numbered 7, after V lost 1 base and J lost 7 bases. This CDR3 is built from 15 residues. The CDR3 nucleotides are TGTGCCAGCAGTTTAGACGGGGGGACCGTTAATGAGCAGTTCTTC. This translates into CASSLDGGTVNEQFF.

The chain carries TRBV20-1 and TRBJ2-7; D perhaps matches TRBD2 (5 bases). The CDR3 is 13 amino acids. Germline V gene sequence: CDR1 DFQATT, CDR2 SNEGSKA (reference sequence). The CDR3 spells CSVEGPSPYEQYF. The CDR3 nucleotides are TGCAGCGTTGAAGGGCCTAGCCCCTACGAGCAGTACTTC.

This clonotype was observed a few times. The chain recombines TRBV5-1 with TRBJ2-3, with 11 bases that match TRBD2. This CDR3 spans 16 amino acids. Unmatched junction bases numbered 7, after V lost 1 base and J lost 6 bases. CDR1 is SGHRS, CDR2 YFSETQ, per germline. The CDR3 loop is CASSLTSGSLSDTQYF. In nucleotides, the CDR3 is TGCGCCAGCAGCTTGACTAGCGGGAGCTTGTCGGATACGCAGTATTTT.

This clonotype has more than one count but fewer than ten. This chain links TRBV3-1 with TRBJ2-3; 7 positions match TRBD2. The V gene's germline CDR1 is LGHDT and CDR2 YNNKEL (reference sequence). The CDR3 contains 17 residues. The V gene end was trimmed by 4 bases and the J gene end by 3 bases; junction bases not matched to a gene: 13. For the CDR3, the DNA is TGTGCCAGCAGCCTCCCGGAGGGTAGCGGGTTGACAGATACGCAGTATTTT. Protein sequence: CASSLPEGSGLTDTQYF.

This clonotype was seen a few times. The chain couples TRBV20-1 to TRBJ1-2, with D possibly being TRBD1 (6 bases). Per germline, CDR1 DFQATT and CDR2 SNEGSKA (reference sequence). V was trimmed by 0 bases and J by 4 bases, leaving 18 bases between them. The CDR3 is made up of 16 amino acids. CDR3 DNA: TGCAGTGCTAGAGAACCCGGGACACTCCACCGCTATGGCTACACCTTC. It specifies CSAREPGTLHRYGYTF.

The gene calls are TRBV7-9 and TRBJ2-1; D is unclear. The V end was cut by 5 bases, the J end by 3 bases, with 17 bases between. Germline V gene sequence: CDR1 SEHNR, CDR2 FQNEAQ (reference sequence). This CDR3 comprises 16 residues. The CDR3 DNA follows: TGTGCCAGCAGCCCCTTTTCGAGACGGGTCTACAATGAGCAGTTCTTC. Its protein product is CASSPFSRRVYNEQFF.

Concerning this clonotype itself: One end of the junction does not line up with germline, which may come from a read error. The V and J genes are TRBV5-1 and TRBJ1-4; D call uncertain. There are 13 residues in the CDR3. From germline, CDR1 is SGHRS and CDR2 YFSETQ. CDR3 loop: CASRPWRDEKLFF. The CDR3 DNA is TGTGCCAGCAGGCCATGGAGAGATGAAAAACTGTTTTTT.

In its sample, this clonotype was seen a few times. The chain employs TRBV7-9 and TRBJ1-6; 8 nucleotides line up with TRBD1. V gave up 3 bases and J gave up 9 bases; unmatched junction bases: 4. Germline values: CDR1 SEHNR, CDR2 FQNEAQ (reference sequence). The CDR3 has 14 amino acids. CDR3 in amino acids: CASSFQGAGSPLHF. The CDR3 DNA follows: TGTGCCAGCAGCTTCCAGGGGGCCGGTTCACCCCTCCACTTT.